This TCR beta chain was found in a study of blood T cell repertoires in COVID-19. The trim removed 6 bases at V and 3 bases at J, leaving 5 bases unmatched. The CDR3 has 15 amino acids. Germline V gene lookup returns CDR1 MNHEY and CDR2 SVGAGI. The table came from immunoSEQ multiplex PCR; TCRdb's copy has only in-frame clones and leaves some out. The sample contains around 250,000 clones, around 90% of which appear only once. J is TRBJ1-5 and V is TRBV6-5, with TRBD1 identical over 10 bases. This sequence was found in a middle-aged woman who had been exposed to COVID-19. The source material was PBMCs or T cells enriched from blood (not recorded which). CDR3 coding DNA: TGTGCCAGCAGCACGGACAGGGGGTCCAATCAGCCCCAGCATTTT. Its translation is CASSTDRGSNQPQHF.